Listed below are T cell receptor beta chains from one sample, sequenced in a study of cytotoxic CD8 clonotypes in ibrutinib-treated CLL. TCRdb's copy holds only in-frame clones and misses some; the assay was immunoSEQ multiplex PCR. The sample has approximately 150,000 clones; more than 80% are singletons. The specimen was PBMCs, collected after 24 months of ibrutinib treatment. These receptors were taken from a human donor with chronic lymphocytic leukemia. Each CDR3 is given without its conserved first and last residue. The D gene is left open where the match is weak.

d_gene	v_gene	CDR3aa
.	TRBV5-1	ASSWIFTEGNTEAF
.	TRBV28	ASSLESLRDGYT
.	TRBV19	ASSLGRDTEAF
TRBD1	TRBV4-1	ASSQDLLKTGTEQY
TRBD1	TRBV5-6	ASSIQGNGGDGANVLT
.	TRBV5-1	ASSPDGSYEQY
.	TRBV6-5	ASSYGDPVTEAF
TRBD2	TRBV6-1	AGGTSGGYEQF
TRBD2	TRBV28	ASSLTSGLTDTQY
TRBD1	TRBV5-6	ASSKGQSSYEQY
TRBD1	TRBV7-2	ASSLEGTVYGYT
.	TRBV7-2	ASSSQDYNEQF
TRBD2	TRBV6-5	ASSYGSGGNSDTQY
.	TRBV4-1	ASSQDGGPAGTQY
TRBD1	TRBV19	ASSIAGTGKGYEQY
TRBD2	TRBV4-2	ASSQVAGMNTGELF
TRBD1	TRBV9	ASSVIPTGGGNTIY
.	TRBV5-1	ASSLAGLRNEQY
.	TRBV18	ASSVSAQASATNEKLF
.	TRBV5-4	ASSPSLTAEETQY
TRBD1	TRBV29-1	SVVIGTVSLGAF
TRBD1	TRBV6-1	ASSARDRSNTEAF
TRBD2	TRBV7-8	ASSLGDGRAWSYEQY
.	TRBV7-2	ASSLAQTVQY
.	TRBV5-1	ASSWGGPVDGYT
TRBD1	TRBV30	AWSGTGKQPQH